One and the same sample provided the 29 T cell receptor beta chains below, sequenced in a study of molecular identifiers for immune sequencing clone quantification. TCRdb processed the PCR reads anew with MiXCR; each CDR3 protein has one entry. The sample has approximately 590,000 distinct CDR3 sequences, over 25% seen once. The sequencing sample was made of naive CD8+ T cells from blood, with Jurkat cell RNA spiked in. The subset: FACS-sorted CD8+CD4-CCR7+CD45RA+ naive T cells. Receptors originate from a human donor in good health. Some libraries in this study had Jurkat cell RNA spiked in.

In its sample, this clonotype was seen many times. CDR3 DNA: TGTGCCAGCAGCTTGGGCCTAGCCCGAGAGACCCAGTACTTC. It translates to CASSLGLARETQYF. The chain recombines TRBV13 with TRBJ2-5; D possibly corresponds to TRBD2 (5 bases). CDR1 and CDR2 (germline): PRHDT, FYEKMQ (reference sequence). The CDR3 has 14 amino acids. Deletions cut 3 bases from V and 4 bases from J, with 12 bases between.

This clonotype appeared many times. In DNA, the CDR3 is TGTGCCAGCATCCCGGAGGGGGCCCCCCGAGATACGCAGTATTTT. Translation: CASIPEGAPRDTQYF. The chain employs TRBV7-9 and TRBJ2-3, with a possible D match to TRBD1 (7 bases). This CDR3 spans 15 amino acids. Trimming removed 7 bases at V and 5 bases at J, with 19 bases between. Per germline, CDR1 SEHNR and CDR2 FQNEAQ (reference sequence).

The chain couples TRBV27 to TRBJ2-1; 10 positions agree with TRBD2. V was pared by 3 bases and J by 4 bases, with 3 bases of the junction left unmatched. CDR1 MNHEY and CDR2 SMNVEV come from the germline V gene (reference sequence). The CDR3 has 15 amino acids. DNA for the CDR3: TGTGCCAGCAGTTTTAGCGGGGGGTTATACAATGAGCAGTTCTTC. Translation gives CASSFSGGLYNEQFF.

This clonotype has a count of ten or more. The gene calls are TRBV11-2 and TRBJ2-1; D could derive from TRBD1 or TRBD2 (5 bases each). The CDR3 contains 15 residues. With 4 bases removed from V and 2 bases from J, the gap between germline ends came to 12 bases. Germline lookup yields CDR1 SGHAT and CDR2 FQNNGV. The CDR3 DNA follows: TGTGCCAGCAGCTGGGGACCAGAACCCTACAATGAGCAGTTCTTC. Translation gives CASSWGPEPYNEQFF.

This clonotype has only a few counts. CDR3 loop: CASSQDRTTNEQFF. In nucleotides, the CDR3 is TGCGCCAGCAGCCAAGATAGGACTACCAATGAGCAGTTCTTC. The V gene is TRBV4-3, the J gene TRBJ2-1; tentative D call: TRBD2 (6 bases). V was pared by 0 bases and J by 6 bases, with 9 bases between. This CDR3 spans 14 amino acids. The germline CDR1 and CDR2 sequences are LGHNA and YSLEER.

This clonotype was observed at least ten times. The V gene is TRBV3-1, the J gene TRBJ2-7; tentatively, D is TRBD1 or TRBD2 (5 bases each). The CDR3 is made up of 14 amino acids. CDR1 and CDR2 from the germline V gene are LGHDT and YNNKEL (reference sequence). V gave up 3 bases and J gave up 2 bases, with 11 bases separating them. CDR3 sequence: CASSHGDAAYEQYF. CDR3 in DNA: TGTGCCAGCAGCCACGGGGACGCGGCCTACGAGCAGTACTTC.

Turning to this clonotype: This could be a read error, since a much larger clone is one nucleotide away. The chain recombines TRBV5-3 with TRBJ1-4, with D perhaps TRBD1 (5 bases). TRBV5-3 is sorted into the ORF group, with uncertain function. The CDR3 extends over 17 amino acids. The CDR3 nucleotides are TGTGCCAGCAGCTCTTACAGGAGTAGGAGTGAGGGTGAAAAACTGTTTTTT. This encodes CASSSYRSRSEGEKLFF.

About this clonotype: This sequence may be a read error, since a much larger clone differs from it by one base. In this CDR3 the conserved last residue, phenylalanine or tryptophan, is missing, so a read error is likely. The chain employs TRBV7-9 and TRBJ2-7; 8 nucleotides match TRBD1. CDR1 SEHNR and CDR2 FQNEAQ come from the germline V gene (reference sequence). The CDR3 runs to 14 residues. The V and J ends lost 5 bases and 2 bases, in that order; junction bases with no gene match: 5. The CDR3 sequence: CASSAPGQAYEQYL. The DNA for the CDR3 is TGTGCCAGCAGCGCACCGGGACAGGCCTACGAGCAGTACTTA.

Many counts were recorded for this clonotype. The V and J genes are TRBV4-3 and TRBJ1-5; TRBD1 matches at 8 bases. The CDR3 contains 16 residues. Germline trimming cut 0 bases from V and 3 bases from J; bases unmatched to any gene: 4. The germline V gene has CDR1 LGHNA and CDR2 YSLEER. CDR3 sequence reads: CASSQDLRGLNQPQHF. CDR3 DNA: TGCGCCAGCAGCCAAGATCTCAGGGGGCTCAATCAGCCCCAGCATTTT.

The rearrangement links TRBV3-1 to TRBJ1-4, with 9 bases that match TRBD1. V trimming: 4 bases; J trimming: 0 bases; junction bases outside the gene matches: 6. CDR1 and CDR2 from the germline V gene are LGHDT and YNNKEL (reference sequence). The CDR3 extends over 17 amino acids. CDR3 in amino acids: CASSLSGQGATNEKLFF. CDR3 sequence (DNA): TGTGCCAGCAGCCTCTCGGGACAGGGAGCAACTAATGAAAAACTGTTTTTT.

Notes on this clonotype: A much larger clone differs from this one at a single base, so this may be a read error. The missing conserved phenylalanine or tryptophan at the end of this CDR3 makes a read error likely. V is TRBV29-1 and J is TRBJ1-3, with D unclear. V lost 3 bases and J 0 bases, leaving 9 bases between the germline ends. The germline V gene encodes CDR1 SQVTM and CDR2 ANQGSEA. The CDR3 contains 14 residues. The DNA of the CDR3 is TGCAGCGTTGATCGGAGCGGCTCTGGAAACACCATATATCTT. Encoded protein: CSVDRSGSGNTIYL.

CDR3 loop: CASSLVVATNLPVGQETQYF. The DNA for the CDR3 is TGTGCCAGCAGTTTAGTAGTAGCCACCAACCTCCCGGTGGGGCAAGAGACCCAGTACTTC. J is TRBJ2-5 and V is TRBV12-3 or TRBV12-4, with D uncertain. V was clipped by 1 base and J by 2 bases, with 26 bases between them. CDR3 length: 20 amino acids.

This clonotype was counted only a few times. The gene calls are TRBV3-1 and TRBJ1-1, with D tentatively TRBD1 (5 bases). The CDR3 contains 15 residues. CDR1 and CDR2 from the germline V gene are LGHDT and YNNKEL (reference sequence). The ends were cut back, 0 bases at V and 10 bases at J, with 18 bases in the middle. The CDR3 DNA reads TGTGCCAGCAGCCAAGAGGGGCTGGGGGGTCAGGGAGCTTTCTTT. Translated, it gives CASSQEGLGGQGAFF.

In regard to this clonotype: The junction departs from germline at one end; a sequencing error may be responsible. The rearrangement joins TRBV10-3 to TRBJ2-4; a weak D match, TRBD1 (6 bases). Germline-derived CDR1 and CDR2 are ENHRY and SYGVKD. The CDR3 has 16 residues. The DNA of the CDR3 is TGTGCCATCAGTGAGTTTCAGGGGCTGGGCAAAAATATTCAGTGCTTC. Protein sequence: CAISEFQGLGKNIQCF.

Comments on this clonotype: Compared with germline, one end of the junction differs, possibly owing to a read error. V and J are TRBV6-2 or TRBV6-3 and TRBJ2-3; 13 bases are shared with TRBD2. The CDR3 loop spans 16 amino acids. Germline V CDR1 and CDR2: MNHEY, SVGEGT. The CDR3 here is CPSSQLAGGRTDTQYF. Written as DNA, the CDR3 is TGTCCCAGCAGTCAACTAGCGGGGGGGAGGACAGATACGCAGTATTTT.

The J gene is TRBJ2-2, the V gene TRBV5-4; D is perhaps TRBD1 or TRBD2 (7 bases each). The CDR3 runs to 16 residues. Germline V lookup: CDR1 SGHNT, CDR2 YYREEE (reference sequence). V dropped 0 bases and J dropped 5 bases, with 14 bases sitting between them. The CDR3 DNA is TGTGCCAGCAGCTTGGTAGGGCAGGGGGGGACCGGGGAGCTGTTTTTT. Its translation: CASSLVGQGGTGELFF.

This clonotype has just a few counts. This may come from a read error, since a much larger clone is one base off. The V gene is TRBV7-3, the J gene TRBJ2-7, with D hard to call. There are 13 residues in the CDR3. V shed 4 bases and J shed 3 bases, with 10 bases lying between them. Germline-derived CDR1 and CDR2 are SGHTA and FQGTGA. The CDR3 reads CASSSDVSYEQYF. Here the CDR3 DNA reads TGTGCCAGCAGCTCGGACGTGAGCTACGAGCAGTACTTC.

This clonotype was counted only a few times. The chain recombines TRBV14 with TRBJ2-7, with a weak D call TRBD2 (5 bases). Germline V lookup: CDR1 SGHDN, CDR2 FVKESK. CDR3 length: 15 amino acids. Trimming removed 3 bases at V and 3 bases at J, with 15 bases between. The CDR3 loop reads CASSQDSLRDYEQYF. The CDR3 DNA sequence: TGTGCCAGCAGCCAGGACTCACTGAGGGACTACGAGCAGTACTTC.

The sample holds many counts of this clonotype. The V gene is TRBV4-1, the J gene TRBJ1-5; TRBD1 aligns across 8 bases. This CDR3 region has 15 residues. Germline loops: CDR1 MGHRA, CDR2 YSYEKL. The V gene end was trimmed by 0 bases and the J gene end by 9 bases; junction bases not matched to a gene: 7. The DNA of the CDR3 is TGCGCCAGCAGCCAAGACCGGACAGGGATCCCGCCCCAGCATTTT. It specifies CASSQDRTGIPPQHF.

The CDR3 region has the DNA TGTGCCAGCAGTTACGTGGGAGCGATTAAAAATGAGCAGTTCTTC. Encoded protein: CASSYVGAIKNEQFF. This chain joins TRBV6-6 and TRBJ2-1; D might be TRBD2 (5 bases). This CDR3 comprises 15 residues. Germline-derived CDR1 and CDR2 are MNHNY and SVGAGI (reference sequence). V was trimmed by 2 bases and J by 7 bases, leaving 15 bases between them.

Concerning this clonotype itself: A read error may be the cause here, since a much bigger clone is one base away. The gene calls are TRBV29-1 and TRBJ2-7; 7 positions match TRBD1. The CDR3 is made up of 16 amino acids. Germline V CDR1 and CDR2: SQVTM, ANQGSEA. As DNA, the CDR3 is TGCAGCGCTGAAGTCGGGGACAGTAATCCGGATTACGAGCAGTACTTC. This translates into CSAEVGDSNPDYEQYF.

This clonotype was detected ten times or more. This chain links TRBV7-3 with TRBJ2-7, with D unclear. CDR3 length: 13 amino acids. V was trimmed by 5 bases and J by 3 bases, leaving 11 bases between them. Looked up from germline, CDR1 is SGHTA and CDR2 is FQGTGA. This CDR3 is CASSPGVSYEQYF. The CDR3, as DNA: TGTGCCAGCAGCCCCGGCGTGAGCTACGAGCAGTACTTC.

Regarding this clonotype: One junction end disagrees with the germline gene, perhaps due to a read error. The chain links TRBV27 to TRBJ2-5; tentatively, D is TRBD1 (5 bases). This CDR3 spans 16 amino acids. Germline CDR1 reads MNHEY; CDR2 reads SMNVEV (reference sequence). The DNA of the CDR3 is TGTACCAGCAGTCCCCTGGGGCCGTACAACCAAAAGACCCAATACTTC. Translation: CTSSPLGPYNQKTQYF.

This clonotype has a handful of counts. The chain links TRBV4-3 to TRBJ1-5; tentatively, D is TRBD1 (6 bases). Germline lookup yields CDR1 LGHNA and CDR2 YSLEER. The V end lost 0 bases, the J end lost 6 bases, and 15 bases lay between the germline ends. This CDR3 spans 16 amino acids. The CDR3 protein is CASSQDRGGLVQPQHF. In DNA, the CDR3 is TGCGCCAGCAGCCAAGACCGTGGGGGGCTGGTTCAGCCCCAGCATTTT.

This clonotype came up many times. The chain joins TRBV6-2 or TRBV6-3 to TRBJ2-3, with 8 bases lining up with TRBD2. V trimming: 2 bases; J trimming: 5 bases; junction bases outside the gene matches: 9. The CDR3 length is 16 residues. Germline V gene data show CDR1 as MNHEY and CDR2 as SVGEGT. CDR3 nucleotide sequence: TGTGCCAGCAGTTACATGGTTGGTAGCGGGGAAGATACGCAGTATTTT. Its protein product is CASSYMVGSGEDTQYF.

The chain joins TRBV11-2 to TRBJ2-2, with TRBD2 matching 13 bases. V gave up 2 bases and J gave up 0 bases; unmatched junction bases: 6. CDR3 size: 19 residues. Germline loops: CDR1 SGHAT, CDR2 FQNNGV. The CDR3 protein is CASSLFRLAGGSNTGELFF. As DNA, the CDR3 is TGTGCCAGCAGCTTATTCCGACTAGCGGGAGGCTCGAACACCGGGGAGCTGTTTTTT.

This clonotype was recorded at least ten times. This chain links TRBV6-5 with TRBJ2-3; D possibly matches TRBD1 or TRBD2 (5 bases each). Trimming stripped 6 bases from V and 5 bases from J, with 15 bases between. This CDR3 is built from 14 residues. Germline V gene data show CDR1 as MNHEY and CDR2 as SVGAGI. CDR3 sequence reads: CASRTETRGDTQYF. The CDR3 DNA reads as TGTGCCAGCAGGACAGAAACTAGGGGAGATACGCAGTATTTT.

The rearrangement links TRBV3-1 to TRBJ2-2; 9 bases align to TRBD1. CDR3 size: 20 residues. Germline lookup yields CDR1 LGHDT and CDR2 YNNKEL (reference sequence). V lost 0 bases and J lost 4; bases outside the gene matches: 15. CDR3 DNA sequence: TGTGCCAGCAGCCAAGAGGCGACAGGGGGGCCTAATACGACCACCGGGGAGCTGTTTTTT. Translated: CASSQEATGGPNTTTGELFF.

In the case of this clonotype: A read error may explain this, as a much larger clone is one base away. This chain links TRBV4-3 with TRBJ2-7; D call uncertain. V was pared by 1 base and J by 0 bases, with 10 bases between. The germline V gene has CDR1 LGHNA and CDR2 YSLEER. The CDR3 is 15 amino acids. The DNA of the CDR3 is TGCGCCAGCAGCCAAGTTGGGCGCCGCTCCTACGAGCAGTACTTC. This encodes CASSQVGRRSYEQYF.